Presented here are 6 T cell receptor beta chains from one specimen sequenced in a study of blood T cell repertoires in COVID-19. Generated by immunoSEQ multiplex PCR, the TCRdb table keeps only in-frame clones and is missing some. The top ten clones hold roughly 0.9% of a sample with 350,000 to 400,000 clones, roughly 90% of them seen once. The sequencing sample was made of PBMCs or T cells enriched from blood (not recorded which). The receptors derive from a woman in her thirties or forties who had been exposed to COVID-19.

The rearrangement links TRBV23-1 to TRBJ1-4; possible D gene TRBD1, 5 bases. TRBV23-1 is designated an ORF whose function remains uncertain. This CDR3 is 14 amino acids long. V gave up 8 bases and J gave up 3 bases, with 13 bases separating them. This CDR3 reads CASPGGMANEKLFF. The CDR3 coding sequence is TGCGCCAGCCCGGGGGGAATGGCTAATGAAAAACTGTTTTTT.

CDR3 bases: TGCAGCGTTGAGCAGGGCTATGGCTACACCTTC. It encodes CSVEQGYGYTF. This rearrangement joins TRBV29-1 to TRBJ1-2, with D tentatively TRBD1 (5 bases). Germline V lookup: CDR1 SQVTM, CDR2 ANQGSEA. The CDR3 totals 11 residues. Between the trimmed V and J ends, which lost 3 bases and 4 bases, there was a span of 6 bases.

The J gene is TRBJ1-1, the V gene TRBV11-1, with TRBD1 identical over 7 bases. The CDR3 length is 16 residues. Germline CDR1 reads SGHAT; CDR2 reads FQDESV (reference sequence). The V segment lost 2 bases and the J segment 0 bases; nucleotides outside the gene matches: 6. CDR3 nucleotides: TGTGCCAGCAGCTTAAACTCCGGGACAGTGAACACTGAAGCTTTCTTT. Translating it yields CASSLNSGTVNTEAFF.

This rearrangement joins TRBV7-9 to TRBJ2-5, with 10 positions matching TRBD2. This CDR3 contains 14 residues. V was clipped by 8 bases and J by 9 bases; unmatched bases: 12. CDR1 is SEHNR and CDR2 is FQNEAQ in the germline V gene (reference sequence). CDR3 nucleotides: TGTGCCAGCCGCGCCGGACTAGCGGACACGGCCCAGTACTTC. Translating gives CASRAGLADTAQYF.

V gene TRBV9 combines with J gene TRBJ2-5; 7 bases match TRBD2. After removal of 0 bases from V and 3 bases from J, the junction contained 2 bases not matched to a gene. This CDR3 spans 14 amino acids. Germline lookup yields CDR1 SGDLS and CDR2 YYNGEE. CDR3 region: CASSVASGEETQYF. CDR3 nucleotides: TGTGCCAGCAGCGTAGCGAGCGGGGAAGAGACCCAGTACTTC.

The chain has TRBV7-2 and TRBJ1-2, with D maybe TRBD1 (5 bases). The CDR3 extends over 16 amino acids. V lost 4 bases and J 4 bases, leaving 19 bases between the germline ends. Per germline, CDR1 SGHTA and CDR2 FQGNSA. The CDR3 DNA reads as TGTGCCAGCAGCTCCACGGAGGGGTGGGGGATCTATGGCTACACCTTC. Protein product: CASSSTEGWGIYGYTF.